The 8 T cell receptor beta chains in this list originate from one sample, sequenced in a study of T cells in Graves' hyperthyroidism and ophthalmopathy (dated by TCRdb to about 2019). Library creation used multiplex PCR. Sequencer: Illumina HiSeq 2000. The TCR beta CDR3 regions were amplified from the RNA transcripts. For the first round of RT-PCR on the TCR CDR3, the HTBI primer set was used together with the Qiagen OneStep RT-PCR kit. The public sequencing data were trimmed at Q25 with fastp and processed into clonotypes with MiXCR by TCRdb, which kept only in-frame beta chains. Identical CDR3 proteins give one entry, which carries the most common genes and DNA. Across this sample there are some 620,000 distinct CDR3 sequences, with roughly 15% seen only once. The biggest ten clones account for over 3.5% of the sample. The sequencing input was blood. The receptors derive from a woman under 40 with Graves' hyperthyroidism.

In its sample, this clonotype was seen many times. The gene calls are TRBV28 and TRBJ2-1; 14 bases line up with TRBD2. This CDR3 has 17 amino acids. The germline V gene encodes CDR1 MDHEN and CDR2 SYDVKM. The V and J ends lost 6 bases and 8 bases, in that order; junction bases with no gene match: 12. As DNA, the CDR3 is TGTGCCAGCAGCCCGACTAGCGGGAGGGCCCTCATCCATGAGCAGTTCTTC. Residues: CASSPTSGRALIHEQFF.

This clonotype was observed a few times. The rearrangement links TRBV4-3 to TRBJ2-2, with D possibly TRBD2 on 6 matching bases. In germline, CDR1 is LGHNA, CDR2 YSLEER. V dropped 1 base and J dropped 1 base, with 10 bases sitting between them. The CDR3 has 16 amino acids. DNA for the CDR3: TGCGCCAGCAGCCAAGCTCCAGCGGGGAACACCGGGGAGCTGTTTTTT. It translates to CASSQAPAGNTGELFF.

This clonotype was counted many times. The V call is TRBV7-2, the J call TRBJ2-7; TRBD1 matches at 8 bases. With 5 bases clipped from V and 3 bases from J, the junction kept 6 bases outside the gene matches. Germline-derived CDR1 and CDR2 are SGHTA and FQGNSA. This CDR3 is 14 amino acids long. The CDR3: CASSDQQGVYEQYF. The CDR3 nucleotides read TGTGCCAGCAGCGACCAACAGGGGGTCTACGAGCAGTACTTC.

The chain has TRBV20-1 and TRBJ2-7, with 10 bases aligning to TRBD2. The CDR3 extends over 14 amino acids. Trimming cost V 0 bases and J 4 bases; bases outside gene matches: 3. CDR1 is DFQATT, CDR2 SNEGSKA, per germline (reference sequence). This CDR3 is CSARDSGRKYEQYF. In nucleotides, the CDR3 is TGCAGTGCTAGAGATAGCGGGAGGAAGTACGAGCAGTACTTC.

Turning to this clonotype: This clone may be a read error of a much larger clone one base away. The gene calls are TRBV3-1 and TRBJ2-2; D unresolved. Germline V gene lookup returns CDR1 LGHDT and CDR2 YNNKEL (reference sequence). The CDR3 covers 15 residues. Here the CDR3 reads CASGQYRDITGELFF. CDR3 nucleotides: TGTGCCAGCGGCCAATATAGGGATATAACCGGGGAGCTGTTTTTT. Variable domain in full (rest from reference TRBV3-1 and TRBJ2-2): DTAVSQTPKYLVTQMGNDKSIKCEQNLGHDTMYWYKQDSKKFLKIMFSYNNKELIINETVPNRFSPKSPDKAHLNLHINSLELGDSAVYFCASGQYRDITGELFFGEGSRLTVL.

This rearrangement joins TRBV11-2 to TRBJ1-2, with D possibly matching TRBD1 (6 bases). This CDR3 is built from 15 residues. From germline, CDR1 is SGHAT and CDR2 FQNNGV. V was clipped by 5 bases and J by 0 bases, with 13 bases between them. CDR3 in amino acids: CASSPVDRANYGYTF. CDR3 DNA: TGTGCCAGCAGCCCTGTGGACAGAGCTAACTATGGCTACACCTTC.

This clonotype occurred many times. The chain is built from TRBV12-3 or TRBV12-4 and TRBJ2-1, with TRBD2 matching over 8 bases. The V gene end was trimmed by 6 bases and the J gene end by 8 bases; junction bases not matched to a gene: 9. This CDR3 has 14 residues. The CDR3 DNA sequence: TGTGCCAGCAGCGGGAGGGCCTACGTGGATGAGCAGTTCTTC. Translated: CASSGRAYVDEQFF.

This clonotype was detected ten times or more. This chain uses TRBV12-3 or TRBV12-4 with TRBJ1-5; D gene ambiguous. Trimming shortened V by 3 bases and J by 4 bases, and 7 bases separated the two germline ends. This CDR3 has 13 residues. The CDR3 is CASSFTVNQPQHF. For the CDR3, the DNA is TGTGCCAGCAGTTTCACAGTTAATCAGCCCCAGCATTTT.